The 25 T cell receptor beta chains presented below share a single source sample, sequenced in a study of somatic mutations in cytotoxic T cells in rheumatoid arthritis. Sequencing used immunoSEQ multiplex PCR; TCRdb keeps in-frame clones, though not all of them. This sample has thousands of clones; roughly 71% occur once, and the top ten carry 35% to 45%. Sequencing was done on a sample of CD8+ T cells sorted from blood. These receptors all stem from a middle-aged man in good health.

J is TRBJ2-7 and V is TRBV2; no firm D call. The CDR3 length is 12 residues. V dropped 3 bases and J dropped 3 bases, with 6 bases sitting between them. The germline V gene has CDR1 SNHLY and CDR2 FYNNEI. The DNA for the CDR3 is TGTGCCAGCAGTGAGGCGTACTACGAGCAGTACTTC. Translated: CASSEAYYEQYF.

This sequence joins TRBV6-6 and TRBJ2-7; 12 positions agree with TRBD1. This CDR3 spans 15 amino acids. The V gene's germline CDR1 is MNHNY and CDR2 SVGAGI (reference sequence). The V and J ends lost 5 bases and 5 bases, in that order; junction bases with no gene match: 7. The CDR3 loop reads CASSTRDRGLHEQYF. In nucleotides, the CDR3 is TGTGCCAGCAGTACACGGGACAGGGGGCTTCACGAGCAGTACTTC.

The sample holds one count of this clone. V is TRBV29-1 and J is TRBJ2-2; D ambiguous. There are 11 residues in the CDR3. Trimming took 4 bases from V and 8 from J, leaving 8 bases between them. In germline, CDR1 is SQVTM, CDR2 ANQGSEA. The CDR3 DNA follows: TGCAGCGTTGCCGTGTGGGGGGAGCTGTTTTTT. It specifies CSVAVWGELFF.

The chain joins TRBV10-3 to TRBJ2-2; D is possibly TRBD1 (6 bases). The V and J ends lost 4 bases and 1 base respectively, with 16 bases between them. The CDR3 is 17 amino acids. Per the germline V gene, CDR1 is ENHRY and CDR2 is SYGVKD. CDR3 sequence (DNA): TGTGCCATCAGTGGGGGGAAGGACAGACTGAACACCGGGGAGCTGTTTTTT. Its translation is CAISGGKDRLNTGELFF.

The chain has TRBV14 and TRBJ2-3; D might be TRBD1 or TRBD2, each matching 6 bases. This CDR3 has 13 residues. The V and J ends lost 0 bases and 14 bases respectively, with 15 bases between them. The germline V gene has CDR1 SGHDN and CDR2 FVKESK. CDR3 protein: CASSQEGGGYGYF. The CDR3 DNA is TGTGCCAGCAGCCAAGAAGGAGGGGGGTATGGGTATTTT.

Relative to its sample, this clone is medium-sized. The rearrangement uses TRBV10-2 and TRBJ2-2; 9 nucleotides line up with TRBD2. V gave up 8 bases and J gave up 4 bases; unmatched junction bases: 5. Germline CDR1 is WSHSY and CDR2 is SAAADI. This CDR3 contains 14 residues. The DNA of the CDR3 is TGCGCCAGCGCGTCGACTAGCGGCACCGGGGAGCTGTTTTTT. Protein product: CASASTSGTGELFF.

CDR3 sequence reads: CASSYAERYGYTF. DNA of the CDR3: TGTGCCAGCAGTTACGCCGAACGCTATGGCTACACCTTC. This chain uses TRBV6-5 with TRBJ1-2; D not certain. CDR1 MNHEY and CDR2 SVGAGI come from the germline V gene. The CDR3 has 13 amino acids. Trimming cost V 2 bases and J 4 bases, with 8 bases left between them.

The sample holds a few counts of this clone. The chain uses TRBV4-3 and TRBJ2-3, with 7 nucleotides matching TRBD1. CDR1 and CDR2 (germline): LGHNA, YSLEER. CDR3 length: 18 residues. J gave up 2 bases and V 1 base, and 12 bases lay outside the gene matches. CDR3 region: CASSQGKRQGWDTDTQYF. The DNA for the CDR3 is TGCGCCAGCAGCCAAGGAAAAAGACAGGGCTGGGACACAGATACGCAGTATTTT.

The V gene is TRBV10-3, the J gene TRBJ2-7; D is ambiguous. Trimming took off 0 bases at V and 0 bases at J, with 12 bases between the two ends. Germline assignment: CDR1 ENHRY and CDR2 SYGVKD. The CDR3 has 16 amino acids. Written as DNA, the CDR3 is TGTGCCATCAGTGAGTCGCGGCAACTGGGCTCCTACGAGCAGTACTTC. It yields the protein CAISESRQLGSYEQYF.

The DNA of the CDR3 is TGTGCCAGCAGCTTAGTGCCCCGGCGGGACACCGGGGAGCTGTTTTTT. Translating it yields CASSLVPRRDTGELFF. The V gene is TRBV11-3, the J gene TRBJ2-2; possible D gene TRBD2, 5 bases. Germline lookup yields CDR1 SGHNT and CDR2 YENEEA. The CDR3 runs 16 residues. V was cut by 1 base and J by 3 bases, with 12 bases left in between.

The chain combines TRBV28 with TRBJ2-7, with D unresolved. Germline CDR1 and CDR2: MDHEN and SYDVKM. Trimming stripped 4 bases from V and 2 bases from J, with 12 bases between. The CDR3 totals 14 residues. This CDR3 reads CASSSVFSAYEQYV. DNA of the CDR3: TGTGCCAGCAGTTCCGTTTTCTCGGCCTACGAGCAGTACGTC.

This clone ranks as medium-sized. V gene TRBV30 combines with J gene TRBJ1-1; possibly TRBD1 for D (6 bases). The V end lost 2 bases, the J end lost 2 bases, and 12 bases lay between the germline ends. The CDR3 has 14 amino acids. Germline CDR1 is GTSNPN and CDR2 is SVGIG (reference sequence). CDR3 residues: CAWSYEGVNTEAFF. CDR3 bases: TGTGCCTGGAGTTATGAGGGGGTTAACACTGAAGCTTTCTTT.

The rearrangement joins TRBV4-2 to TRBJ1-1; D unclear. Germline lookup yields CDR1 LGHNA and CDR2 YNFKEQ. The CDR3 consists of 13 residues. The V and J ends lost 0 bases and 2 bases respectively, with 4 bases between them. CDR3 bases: TGTGCCAGCAGCCAAGAACCCAACACTGAAGCTTTCTTT. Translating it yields CASSQEPNTEAFF.

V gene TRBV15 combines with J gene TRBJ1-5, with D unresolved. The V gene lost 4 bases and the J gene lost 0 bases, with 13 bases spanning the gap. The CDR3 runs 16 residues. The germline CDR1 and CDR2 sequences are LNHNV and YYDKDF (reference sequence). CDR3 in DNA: TGTGCCACCAGCATAGGATCGGGATATAGCAATCAGCCCCAGCATTTT. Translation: CATSIGSGYSNQPQHF.

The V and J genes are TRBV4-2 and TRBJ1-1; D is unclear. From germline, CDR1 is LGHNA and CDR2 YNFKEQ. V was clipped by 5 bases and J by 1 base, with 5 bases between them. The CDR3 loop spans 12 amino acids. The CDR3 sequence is CASSSENTEAFF. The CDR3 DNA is TGTGCCAGCAGCTCAGAGAACACTGAAGCTTTCTTT.

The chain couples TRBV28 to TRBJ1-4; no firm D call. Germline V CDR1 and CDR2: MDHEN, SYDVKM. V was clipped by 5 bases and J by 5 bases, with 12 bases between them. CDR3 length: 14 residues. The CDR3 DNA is TGTGCCAGCAGTACGCCGGACTCCAATGAAAAACTGTTTTTT. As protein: CASSTPDSNEKLFF.

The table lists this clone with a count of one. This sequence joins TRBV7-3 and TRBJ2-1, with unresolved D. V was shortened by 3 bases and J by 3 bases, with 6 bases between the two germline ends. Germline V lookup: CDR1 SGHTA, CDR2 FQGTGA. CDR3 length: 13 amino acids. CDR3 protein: CASSLSDYNEQFF. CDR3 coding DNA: TGTGCCAGCAGCTTGTCGGACTACAATGAGCAGTTCTTC.

Written as DNA, the CDR3 is TGTGCCAGCATCCAAATGCCCCTGGGGACTAATGAAAAACTGTTTTTT. Translated, it gives CASIQMPLGTNEKLFF. The V and J genes are TRBV2 and TRBJ1-4; no definite D call. The CDR3 is made up of 16 amino acids. The germline gives CDR1 SNHLY, CDR2 FYNNEI. The V gene lost 7 bases and the J gene lost 2 bases, with 17 bases spanning the gap.

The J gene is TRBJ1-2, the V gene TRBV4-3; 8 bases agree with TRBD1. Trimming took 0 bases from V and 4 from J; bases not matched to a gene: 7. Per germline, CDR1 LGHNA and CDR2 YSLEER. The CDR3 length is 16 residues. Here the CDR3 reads CASSQDAGQASYGYTF. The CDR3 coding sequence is TGCGCCAGCAGCCAAGATGCGGGACAGGCCAGCTATGGCTACACCTTC.

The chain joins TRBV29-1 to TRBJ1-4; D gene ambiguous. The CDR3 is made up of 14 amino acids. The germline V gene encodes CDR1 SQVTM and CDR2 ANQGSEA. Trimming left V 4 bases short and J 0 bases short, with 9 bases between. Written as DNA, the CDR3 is TGCAGCGTTGGGTGGGGTGCAACTAATGAAAAACTGTTTTTT. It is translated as CSVGWGATNEKLFF.

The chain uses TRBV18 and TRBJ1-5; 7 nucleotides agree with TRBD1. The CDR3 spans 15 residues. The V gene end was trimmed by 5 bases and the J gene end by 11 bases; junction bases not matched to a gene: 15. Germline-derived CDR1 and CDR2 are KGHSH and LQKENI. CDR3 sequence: CASSSFTGVEEAQHF. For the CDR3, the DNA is TGTGCCAGCTCATCCTTTACAGGGGTCGAGGAGGCCCAGCATTTT. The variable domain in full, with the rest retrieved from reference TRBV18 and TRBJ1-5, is NAGVMQNPRHLVRRRGQEARLRCSPMKGHSHVYWYRQLPEEGLKFMVYLQKENIIDESGMPKERFSAEFPKEGPSILRIQQVVRGDSAAYFCASSSFTGVEEAQHFGDGTRLSIL.

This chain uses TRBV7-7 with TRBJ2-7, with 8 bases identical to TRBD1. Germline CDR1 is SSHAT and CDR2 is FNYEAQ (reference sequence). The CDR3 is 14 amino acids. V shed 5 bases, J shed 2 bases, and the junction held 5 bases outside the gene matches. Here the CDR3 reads CASSEGQAPYEQYF. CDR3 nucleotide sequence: TGTGCCAGCAGCGAGGGACAGGCTCCCTACGAGCAGTACTTC.

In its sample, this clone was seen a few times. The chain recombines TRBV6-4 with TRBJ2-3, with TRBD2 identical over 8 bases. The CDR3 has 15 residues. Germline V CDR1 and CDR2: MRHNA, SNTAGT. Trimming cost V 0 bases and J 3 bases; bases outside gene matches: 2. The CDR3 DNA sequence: TGTGCCAGCAGTGACTCGCCGGGGGGGACAGATACGCAGTATTTT. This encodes CASSDSPGGTDTQYF.

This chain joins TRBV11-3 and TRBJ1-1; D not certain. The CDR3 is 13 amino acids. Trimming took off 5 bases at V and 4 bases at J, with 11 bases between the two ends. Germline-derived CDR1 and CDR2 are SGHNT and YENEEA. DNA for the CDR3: TGTGCCAGCAGCCCCTCGAGGGTCACTGAAGCTTTCTTT. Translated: CASSPSRVTEAFF.

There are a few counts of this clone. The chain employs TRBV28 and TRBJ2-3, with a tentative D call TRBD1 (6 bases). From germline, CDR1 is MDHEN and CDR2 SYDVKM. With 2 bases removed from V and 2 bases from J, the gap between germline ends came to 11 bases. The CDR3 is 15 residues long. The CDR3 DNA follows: TGTGCCAGCAGTTTAAATCCAGGGGTCACAGATACGCAGTATTTT. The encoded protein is CASSLNPGVTDTQYF.